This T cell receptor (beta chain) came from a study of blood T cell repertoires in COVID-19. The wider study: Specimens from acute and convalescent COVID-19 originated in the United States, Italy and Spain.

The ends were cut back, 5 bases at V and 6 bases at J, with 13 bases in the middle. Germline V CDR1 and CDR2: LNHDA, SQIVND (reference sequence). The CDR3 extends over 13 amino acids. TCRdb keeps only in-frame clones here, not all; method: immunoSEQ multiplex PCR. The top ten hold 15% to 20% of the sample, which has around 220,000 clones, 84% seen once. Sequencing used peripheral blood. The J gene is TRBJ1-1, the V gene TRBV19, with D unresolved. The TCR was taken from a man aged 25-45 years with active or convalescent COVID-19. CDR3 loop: CASSGEGRSEAFF. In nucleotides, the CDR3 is TGTGCCAGTAGTGGAGAGGGAAGATCTGAAGCTTTCTTT.